This record covers a single TCR beta chain. These data come from a study of Ad26.COV2.S vaccination and SARS-CoV-2 variants. Libraries were prepared by immunoSEQ multiplex PCR; TCRdb keeps only in-frame clonotypes and omits some of them. The sample records over 400,000 clones, over 80% being singletons. Unmatched junction bases numbered 3, after V lost 0 bases and J lost 3 bases. This CDR3 spans 15 amino acids. Germline loops: CDR1 SGHTS, CDR2 YDEGEE. Treatment in this sample: about 20 received Ad26.COV2.S at low or high dose, single or two shots; several received placebo; per-sample allocation not given. Sample collection was performed on day 63 after the first vaccine or placebo injection. An 18-55-year-old adult in Boston served as donor.

Here the sequenced sample was peripheral blood, taken in a trial of Ad26.COV2.S vaccine versus placebo. This receptor was identified in a person between 18 and 65 years old who received the Ad26.COV2.S COVID-19 vaccine or a placebo. The chain is built from TRBV5-8 and TRBJ2-3; TRBD2 aligns across 8 bases. The CDR3 loop is CASSLVGGGTDTQYF. CDR3 DNA sequence: TGTGCCAGCAGCTTGGTGGGCGGGGGGACAGATACGCAGTATTTT.